These T cell receptor beta chains were read from a single sample in a study of early T cells in non-severe SARS-CoV-2 infection. In TCRdb, the 5' RACE reads were re-called with MiXCR into one record per CDR3 protein. The sample holds approximately 80,000 distinct CDR3 sequences, less than 15% seen once. Sequencing was done on a sample of whole blood. All receptors derive from an adult who was a healthcare worker with PCR-confirmed SARS-CoV-2 infection or an uninfected control (not recorded which). Both conserved end residues are part of each CDR3. The D gene is left open where the match is weak. The size entry is marked missing in some rows and otherwise reads once, few, many or a size class.

CDR3nt: TGTGCCAGCACCCGAACCGGCGGCTACACCTTC; CDR3aa: CASTRTGGYTF; abundance: many; d_gene: -; len: 11; v_gene: TRBV28; j_gene: TRBJ1-2
CDR3nt: TGCGCCAGTCAGCCCAGGGGAGGTATCGGCAATCAGCCCCAGCATTTT; CDR3aa: CASQPRGGIGNQPQHF; abundance: many; d_gene: -; len: 16; v_gene: TRBV23-1; j_gene: TRBJ1-5
CDR3nt: TGTGCCAGCAGCTTATTCCCCAGCCCCGGGGGTGGAAACACCATATATTTT; CDR3aa: CASSLFPSPGGGNTIYF; abundance: many; d_gene: -; len: 17; v_gene: TRBV7-6; j_gene: TRBJ1-3
CDR3nt: TGCAGTGCACCTCGACTAGCGGGAGGACGGGTCGCGGCAGATACGCAGTATTTT; CDR3aa: CSAPRLAGGRVAADTQYF; abundance: many; d_gene: TRBD2; len: 18; v_gene: TRBV20-1; j_gene: TRBJ2-3
CDR3nt: TGTGCCATCGGGACTGGGCAAGAGACCCAGTACTTC; CDR3aa: CAIGTGQETQYF; abundance: -; d_gene: -; len: 12; v_gene: TRBV10-3; j_gene: TRBJ2-5
CDR3nt: TGTGCCAGGAGACTGACTAGCGGGTTTAGCTCCTACAATGAGCAGTTCTTC; CDR3aa: CARRLTSGFSSYNEQFF; abundance: few; d_gene: TRBD2; len: 17; v_gene: TRBV2; j_gene: TRBJ2-1
CDR3nt: TGTGCCAGCAGCTTAGCGCCGATAGGAGCCAAAAACATTCAGTACTTC; CDR3aa: CASSLAPIGAKNIQYF; abundance: -; d_gene: -; len: 16; v_gene: TRBV7-2; j_gene: TRBJ2-4
CDR3nt: TGTGCCAGCGCGCAGGGGGAGACCCAGTACTTC; CDR3aa: CASAQGETQYF; abundance: -; d_gene: -; len: 11; v_gene: TRBV9; j_gene: TRBJ2-5
CDR3nt: TGTGCCAGCAGCCTGTCATCCCCCGGGGCAAAACTGTTTTTT; CDR3aa: CASSLSSPGAKLFF; abundance: -; d_gene: -; len: 14; v_gene: TRBV5-4; j_gene: TRBJ1-4
CDR3nt: TGTGCCAGCTCACCCGGGACCCGTATCATGAACACTGAAGCTTTCTTT; CDR3aa: CASSPGTRIMNTEAFF; abundance: -; d_gene: -; len: 16; v_gene: TRBV18; j_gene: TRBJ1-1
CDR3nt: TGCGCCAGCAGCCAAAAGACGGGAGCGGGAGGGCCTAGGTTC; CDR3aa: CASSQKTGAGGPRF; abundance: -; d_gene: TRBD2; len: 14; v_gene: TRBV4-1; j_gene: TRBJ2-1
CDR3nt: TGTGCCAGCAGCGCAGGGACTAGCGGGCGGGGCGCGCAGTATTTT; CDR3aa: CASSAGTSGRGAQYF; abundance: many; d_gene: TRBD2; len: 15; v_gene: TRBV7-3; j_gene: TRBJ2-3
CDR3nt: TGTGCCAGCAGCCAAATATCTGAGCTGGGGAATTCACCCCTCCACTTT; CDR3aa: CASSQISELGNSPLHF; abundance: many; d_gene: -; len: 16; v_gene: TRBV3-1; j_gene: TRBJ1-6
CDR3nt: TGTGCCAGCAGCTTTGGTGGCGGGGAGCTGTTTTTT; CDR3aa: CASSFGGGELFF; abundance: many; d_gene: -; len: 12; v_gene: TRBV7-3; j_gene: TRBJ2-2
CDR3nt: TGTGCCAGCAGCCGGAAAGGACAGGGCGGTTCACCCCTCCACTTT; CDR3aa: CASSRKGQGGSPLHF; abundance: many; d_gene: TRBD1; len: 15; v_gene: TRBV3-1; j_gene: TRBJ1-6
CDR3nt: TGTGCCAGCAGGAGGAGGGGGATGAACAATGAGCAGTTCTTC; CDR3aa: CASRRRGMNNEQFF; abundance: few; d_gene: -; len: 14; v_gene: TRBV11-2; j_gene: TRBJ2-1
CDR3nt: TGTGCCAGCAGTTCTGGGCCGCCCACAGATACGCAGTATTTT; CDR3aa: CASSSGPPTDTQYF; abundance: -; d_gene: -; len: 14; v_gene: TRBV28; j_gene: TRBJ2-3
CDR3nt: TGTGCCAGCAGCTTGCCGGGGGCGGCTGGAAACACCATATATTTT; CDR3aa: CASSLPGAAGNTIYF; abundance: many; d_gene: -; len: 15; v_gene: TRBV5-4; j_gene: TRBJ1-3
CDR3nt: TGTGCCAGCAGTGCGGGACAGACACATCAAGAGACCCAGTACTTC; CDR3aa: CASSAGQTHQETQYF; abundance: few; d_gene: TRBD1; len: 15; v_gene: TRBV2; j_gene: TRBJ2-5
CDR3nt: TGCGCCAGCAGCTTCATAGATACGCAGTATTTT; CDR3aa: CASSFIDTQYF; abundance: -; d_gene: -; len: 11; v_gene: TRBV5-1; j_gene: TRBJ2-3
CDR3nt: TGCAGCGCTTTCGTAGGCCCAAGGACTGAAGCTTTCTTT; CDR3aa: CSAFVGPRTEAFF; abundance: few; d_gene: -; len: 13; v_gene: TRBV29-1; j_gene: TRBJ1-1
CDR3nt: TGTGCCAGCAGCCCGGACTATTCGCTTACTGAGCAGTTCTTC; CDR3aa: CASSPDYSLTEQFF; abundance: many; d_gene: -; len: 14; v_gene: TRBV11-2; j_gene: TRBJ2-1
CDR3nt: TGCAGTGCTAGAGATTGGCAAGTAAATAATGAAAAACTGTTTTTT; CDR3aa: CSARDWQVNNEKLFF; abundance: few; d_gene: -; len: 15; v_gene: TRBV20-1; j_gene: TRBJ1-4
CDR3nt: TGTGCCAGCAACACCCTACCTTCCAACGAGCAGTACTTC; CDR3aa: CASNTLPSNEQYF; abundance: -; d_gene: -; len: 13; v_gene: TRBV28; j_gene: TRBJ2-7
CDR3nt: TGTGCCACCAGTGATGGTGTTCCCTACAATGAGCAGTTCTTC; CDR3aa: CATSDGVPYNEQFF; abundance: many; d_gene: -; len: 14; v_gene: TRBV24-1; j_gene: TRBJ2-1
CDR3nt: TGTGCCAGCAGCTTAGCGGTAGACAATGAGCAGTTCTTC; CDR3aa: CASSLAVDNEQFF; abundance: many; d_gene: -; len: 13; v_gene: TRBV7-2; j_gene: TRBJ2-1
CDR3nt: TGCAGTGCCCCGGGACGGCGGACCGGGGAGCTGTTTTTT; CDR3aa: CSAPGRRTGELFF; abundance: few; d_gene: -; len: 13; v_gene: TRBV20-1; j_gene: TRBJ2-2
CDR3nt: TGTGCCAGCAGCCCCGGGACAGGGCAGTACGAGCAGTACTTC; CDR3aa: CASSPGTGQYEQYF; abundance: -; d_gene: TRBD1; len: 14; v_gene: TRBV7-9; j_gene: TRBJ2-7
CDR3nt: TGTGCCTGGAGTATCCCGGGATTTTATAATTCACCCCTCCATTTT; CDR3aa: CAWSIPGFYNSPLHF; abundance: many; d_gene: -; len: 15; v_gene: TRBV30; j_gene: TRBJ1-6
CDR3nt: TGTGCCAGCAGTCCCCCCGGGACAGGGGGCGCTTGGGGCTATGGCTACACCTTC; CDR3aa: CASSPPGTGGAWGYGYTF; abundance: many; d_gene: TRBD1; len: 18; v_gene: TRBV28; j_gene: TRBJ1-2
CDR3nt: TGTGCCAGCAGCCAAGTCCCCGGTTACGAGCAGTACTTC; CDR3aa: CASSQVPGYEQYF; abundance: -; d_gene: -; len: 13; v_gene: TRBV14; j_gene: TRBJ2-7
CDR3nt: TGTGCCAGTAGTATCAGGGGGCCTAGCACAGATACGCAGTATTTT; CDR3aa: CASSIRGPSTDTQYF; abundance: many; d_gene: TRBD1; len: 15; v_gene: TRBV19; j_gene: TRBJ2-3
CDR3nt: TGCAGCGTTTTTGTCTTATCGATCCGGGACCGCCCCTACGAGCAGTACTTC; CDR3aa: CSVFVLSIRDRPYEQYF; abundance: -; d_gene: -; len: 17; v_gene: TRBV29-1; j_gene: TRBJ2-7
CDR3nt: TGCGCCAGCAGTGAGTCTAGAGCGCCCGACACAGATACGCAGTATTTT; CDR3aa: CASSESRAPDTDTQYF; abundance: many; d_gene: -; len: 16; v_gene: TRBV10-1; j_gene: TRBJ2-3
CDR3nt: TGTGCCAGCAGCTGGGGAACGAATCTAGCGGCCCACTTGGACACCGGGGAGCTGTTTTTT; CDR3aa: CASSWGTNLAAHLDTGELFF; abundance: many; d_gene: TRBD2; len: 20; v_gene: TRBV7-8; j_gene: TRBJ2-2
CDR3nt: TGTGCCTGGAGCCAAAGCGGGGGGGGACGGGACGAGCAGTACTTC; CDR3aa: CAWSQSGGGRDEQYF; abundance: many; d_gene: TRBD2; len: 15; v_gene: TRBV30; j_gene: TRBJ2-7
CDR3nt: TGCAGTGCTAGAGTGCGGGAGGACTCCTACAATGAGCAGTTCTTC; CDR3aa: CSARVREDSYNEQFF; abundance: few; d_gene: TRBD2; len: 15; v_gene: TRBV20-1; j_gene: TRBJ2-1
CDR3nt: TGTGCCAGCAGCGCCGGACAGGGGGCGGAGGAGACCCAGTACTTC; CDR3aa: CASSAGQGAEETQYF; abundance: few; d_gene: TRBD1; len: 15; v_gene: TRBV9; j_gene: TRBJ2-5
CDR3nt: TGTGCCAGCAGCCAAACAGCTATGAACACTGAAGCTTTCTTT; CDR3aa: CASSQTAMNTEAFF; abundance: -; d_gene: -; len: 14; v_gene: TRBV14; j_gene: TRBJ1-1
CDR3nt: TGTGCCAGCAGCTTCGGACCGGGAAATCAGCCCCAGCATTTT; CDR3aa: CASSFGPGNQPQHF; abundance: medium-sized; d_gene: -; len: 14; v_gene: TRBV11-2; j_gene: TRBJ1-5
CDR3nt: TGTGCCAGCAGCCAAGACGGGGACCTTTACACAGATACGCAGTATTTT; CDR3aa: CASSQDGDLYTDTQYF; abundance: few; d_gene: -; len: 16; v_gene: TRBV4-2; j_gene: TRBJ2-3
CDR3nt: TGCAGCGCTACAACGGGGACAGGGGGAACCGGGGAGCTGTTTTTT; CDR3aa: CSATTGTGGTGELFF; abundance: few; d_gene: TRBD1; len: 15; v_gene: TRBV29-1; j_gene: TRBJ2-2
CDR3nt: TGTGCCAGCAGTTACTCAAGACAGGGACCCTATCAGCCCCAGCATTTT; CDR3aa: CASSYSRQGPYQPQHF; abundance: few; d_gene: TRBD1; len: 16; v_gene: TRBV6-6; j_gene: TRBJ1-5
CDR3nt: TGTGCCAGCAGTTCAGAAACTAGCGGGAGGCACACCGGGGAGCTGTTTTTT; CDR3aa: CASSSETSGRHTGELFF; abundance: few; d_gene: TRBD2; len: 17; v_gene: TRBV7-9; j_gene: TRBJ2-2
CDR3nt: TGTGCCAGCAGTGAACAGGGGGCTGGGGCCAACGTCCTGACTTTC; CDR3aa: CASSEQGAGANVLTF; abundance: many; d_gene: TRBD1; len: 15; v_gene: TRBV6-1; j_gene: TRBJ2-6
CDR3nt: TGTGCCAGCAGCCGTCTTCTAGCGGCTTTCGAGAATGAGCAGTTCTTC; CDR3aa: CASSRLLAAFENEQFF; abundance: -; d_gene: TRBD2; len: 16; v_gene: TRBV5-6; j_gene: TRBJ2-1
CDR3nt: TGTGCCAGCAGTTACTCCCTTGTGAGGGAGCAGTACTTC; CDR3aa: CASSYSLVREQYF; abundance: few; d_gene: -; len: 13; v_gene: TRBV6-5; j_gene: TRBJ2-7